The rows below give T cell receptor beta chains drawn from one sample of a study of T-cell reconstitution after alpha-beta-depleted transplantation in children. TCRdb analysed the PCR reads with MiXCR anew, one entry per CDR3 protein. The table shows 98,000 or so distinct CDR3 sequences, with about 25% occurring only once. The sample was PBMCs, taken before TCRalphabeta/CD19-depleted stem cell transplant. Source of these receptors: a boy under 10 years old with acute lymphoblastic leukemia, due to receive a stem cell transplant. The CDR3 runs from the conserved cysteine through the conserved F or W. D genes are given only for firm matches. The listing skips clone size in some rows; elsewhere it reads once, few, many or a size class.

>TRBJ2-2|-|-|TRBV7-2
CASSSPVLRELFF
TGTGCCAGCAGCTCACCTGTTTTACGGGAGCTGTTTTTT
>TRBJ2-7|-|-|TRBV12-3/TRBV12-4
CASSLRGDTSFRGEQYF
TGTGCCAGCAGTTTAAGGGGGGATACATCCTTCAGGGGCGAGCAGTACTTC
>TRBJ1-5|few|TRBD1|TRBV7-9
CASSSTGGGGQPQHF
TGTGCCAGCAGTTCTACAGGGGGCGGGGGTCAGCCCCAGCATTTT
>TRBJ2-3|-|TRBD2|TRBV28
CASSPSTSGRGTDTQYF
TGTGCCAGCAGTCCTTCGACTAGCGGGAGGGGCACAGATACGCAGTATTTT
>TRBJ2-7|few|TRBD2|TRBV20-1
CSAMGLHEQYF
TGCAGTGCTATGGGACTACACGAGCAGTACTTC
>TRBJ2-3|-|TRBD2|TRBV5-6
CASSFGLAGGWSPDTQYF
TGTGCCAGCAGCTTCGGACTAGCGGGAGGTTGGTCTCCAGATACGCAGTATTTT
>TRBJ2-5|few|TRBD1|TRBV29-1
CSVERTGKTQYF
TGCAGCGTTGAACGGACAGGGAAGACCCAGTACTTC
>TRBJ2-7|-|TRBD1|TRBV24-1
CATSDCRDSSYEQYF
TGTGCCACCAGTGATTGCCGGGACAGCTCCTACGAGCAGTACTTC
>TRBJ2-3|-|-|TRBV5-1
CASSLASDTQYF
TGCGCCAGCAGCTTGGCCTCAGATACGCAGTATTTT
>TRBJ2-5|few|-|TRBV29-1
CSVEETQYF
TGCAGCGTTGAAGAGACCCAGTACTTC
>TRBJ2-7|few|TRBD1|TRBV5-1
CASSPSPGTGSYEQYF
TGCGCCAGCAGCCCATCTCCCGGGACAGGGTCCTACGAGCAGTACTTC
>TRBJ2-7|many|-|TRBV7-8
CASSGYGAVDEQYF
TGTGCCAGCAGCGGGTATGGAGCTGTAGACGAGCAGTACTTC
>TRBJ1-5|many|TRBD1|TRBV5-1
CASSRTGDSNQPQHF
TGCGCCAGCAGCCGGACAGGGGATAGCAATCAGCCCCAGCATTTT
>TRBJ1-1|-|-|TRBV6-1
CASSPAWGMNTEAFF
TGTGCCAGCAGTCCCGCCTGGGGGATGAACACTGAAGCTTTCTTT
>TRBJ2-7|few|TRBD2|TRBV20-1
CSANVASGTYYEQYF
TGCAGTGCTAATGTGGCTAGCGGGACCTATTACGAGCAGTACTTC
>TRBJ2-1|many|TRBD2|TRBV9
CASSDTSGRGNEQFF
TGTGCCAGCAGCGACACTAGCGGGAGGGGGAATGAGCAGTTCTTC
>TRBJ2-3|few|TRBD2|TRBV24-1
CATSDSGLVLTDTQYF
TGTGCCACCAGTGATTCAGGACTAGTTTTAACAGATACGCAGTATTTT
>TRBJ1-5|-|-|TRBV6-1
CASSPDSASQPQHF
TGTGCCAGCAGTCCCGACAGTGCGAGTCAGCCCCAGCATTTT
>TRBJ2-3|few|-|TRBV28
CASSSPPGLTDTQYF
TGTGCCAGCAGTTCCCCCCCGGGCCTCACAGATACGCAGTATTTT
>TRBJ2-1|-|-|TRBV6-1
CASSTIEQGNNEQFF
TGTGCCAGCAGTACCATCGAACAGGGTAACAATGAGCAGTTCTTC
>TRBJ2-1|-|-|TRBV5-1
CASSSGLSNEQFF
TGCGCCAGCAGCTCGGGACTTTCCAATGAGCAGTTCTTC
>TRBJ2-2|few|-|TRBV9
CASSLDHRGTGELFF
TGTGCCAGCAGCTTGGACCACCGAGGGACCGGGGAGCTGTTTTTT
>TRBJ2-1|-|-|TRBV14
CASSLTRGFYNEQFF
TGTGCCAGCAGCCTGACTAGGGGGTTTTACAATGAGCAGTTCTTC
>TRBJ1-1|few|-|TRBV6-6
CASSYSSSTEAFF
TGTGCCAGCAGTTACTCGTCGAGCACTGAAGCTTTCTTT